Following are 28 T cell receptor beta chains from one sample sequenced in a study of blood T cells in healthy people across ages. Combining a sample-barcoded 5' primer with a J-beta primer mix, a second PCR ran for about 7 to 12 cycles. TCRdb reprocessed the 5' RACE reads with MiXCR, giving one entry per CDR3 protein. This sample has over a million distinct CDR3 sequences; roughly 43% occur once, and the top ten carry about 3.8%. The sequenced sample consisted of blood. These receptors were collected from a woman aged 18-29 years in good health.

The gene calls are TRBV4-2 and TRBJ2-6; D is perhaps TRBD2 (5 bases). Trimming pared 1 base from V and 0 bases from J, leaving 19 bases between. The CDR3 has 20 residues. The V gene's germline CDR1 is LGHNA and CDR2 YNFKEQ. CDR3 bases: TGTGCCAGCAGCCAAGGAATCGGAGGTTCAGACGGCTCTGGGGCCAACGTCCTGACTTTC. It encodes CASSQGIGGSDGSGANVLTF.

This chain connects TRBV7-2 to TRBJ2-3; D is unclear. Between the trimmed V and J ends, which lost 5 bases and 2 bases, there was a span of 8 bases. This CDR3 contains 13 residues. CDR1 is SGHTA, CDR2 FQGNSA, per germline. As DNA, the CDR3 is TGTGCCAGCAGCGAACAGACCACAGATACGCAGTATTTT. It codes for CASSEQTTDTQYF.

This sequence joins TRBV6-2 or TRBV6-3 and TRBJ2-7; 9 bases are shared with TRBD1. V shed 2 bases and J 6 bases; nucleotides not matched to a gene: 8. Germline V gene lookup returns CDR1 MNHEY and CDR2 SVGEGT. The CDR3 sequence is 15 residues long. In DNA, the CDR3 is TGTGCCAGCAGTTACCGGGGACAGGGTGAGGGCGAGCAGTACTTC. Residues: CASSYRGQGEGEQYF.

At least ten counts were recorded for this clonotype. Here the CDR3 DNA reads TGTGCCAGCAGCTTAGCCCTTGAGTTCCATGAGCAGTTCTTC. Its translation is CASSLALEFHEQFF. The gene calls are TRBV7-2 and TRBJ2-1; D is undetermined. Trimming cost V 0 bases and J 8 bases, with 11 bases left between them. From germline, CDR1 is SGHTA and CDR2 FQGNSA. The CDR3 loop spans 14 amino acids.

This chain links TRBV10-2 with TRBJ2-7; no reliable D call. Deletions cut 4 bases from V and 4 bases from J, with 5 bases between. The germline V gene encodes CDR1 WSHSY and CDR2 SAAADI. The CDR3 consists of 11 residues. CDR3 in amino acids: CASSVMYEQYF. The DNA of the CDR3 is TGCGCCAGCAGTGTCATGTACGAGCAGTACTTC.

This clonotype was observed many times. The chain employs TRBV12-3 or TRBV12-4 and TRBJ2-3, with D unclear. Trimming left V 4 bases short and J 6 bases short, with 11 bases between. The CDR3 is 13 residues long. The DNA of the CDR3 is TGTGCCAGCAGTTGTCCCGGCTGCGATACGCAGTATTTT. It is translated as CASSCPGCDTQYF.

This clonotype was recorded a few times. V usage is TRBV30 and J usage is TRBJ2-6, with D hard to call. Germline V gene data show CDR1 as GTSNPN and CDR2 as SVGIG (reference sequence). The CDR3 runs 13 residues. Trimming took off 4 bases at V and 0 bases at J, with 4 bases between the two ends. The CDR3 is CAWMSSGANVLTF. CDR3 bases: TGTGCCTGGATGAGCTCTGGGGCCAACGTCCTGACTTTC.

This clonotype was seen more than once but under ten times. The chain recombines TRBV29-1 with TRBJ2-7; D may match TRBD1 or TRBD2 (5 bases each). Deletions cut 5 bases from V and 5 bases from J, with 19 bases between. The CDR3 is 14 residues long. The germline V gene encodes CDR1 SQVTM and CDR2 ANQGSEA. The CDR3 loop is CSVTRENRLDEQYF. In nucleotides, the CDR3 is TGCAGCGTTACTAGGGAAAACAGGCTAGACGAGCAGTACTTC.

The genes are TRBV29-1 and TRBJ2-1; possible D gene TRBD1, 7 bases. Deletions cut 3 bases from V and 2 bases from J, with 17 bases between. The CDR3 loop spans 16 amino acids. The germline V gene has CDR1 SQVTM and CDR2 ANQGSEA. For the CDR3, the DNA is TGCAGCGTTGAGGGGGGTCCGGGACAGACCTACAATGAGCAGTTCTTC. Translating it yields CSVEGGPGQTYNEQFF.

The CDR3 DNA reads as TGCAGCGTTGTGGCGGAATCCTACGAGCAGTACTTC. This translates into CSVVAESYEQYF. V is TRBV29-1 and J is TRBJ2-7; D remains ambiguous. Germline assignment: CDR1 SQVTM and CDR2 ANQGSEA. V lost 4 bases to trimming and J lost 1 base, with 8 bases between them. CDR3 size: 12 residues.

Only a few counts were recorded for this clonotype. The V gene is TRBV29-1, the J gene TRBJ2-5, with TRBD2 matching over 13 bases. Germline CDR1 reads SQVTM; CDR2 reads ANQGSEA. This CDR3 has 14 residues. The ends lost 5 bases at V and 4 bases at J; junction bases unmatched: 4. CDR3 residues: CSVSLAGGLETQYF. As DNA, the CDR3 is TGCAGCGTTTCACTAGCGGGGGGGCTAGAGACCCAGTACTTC.

The chain couples TRBV20-1 to TRBJ2-7; D is perhaps TRBD2 (7 bases). The last part of the DNA fits TRBJ2-5 better; the J call may be wrong. The CDR3 is 14 amino acids. Germline V gives CDR1 DFQATT, CDR2 SNEGSKA (reference sequence). In DNA form, the CDR3 reads TGCAGTGCTAGCCTCTTGCGGGGGCTAGAGACCCAGTACTTC. Its protein is CSASLLRGLETQYF.

This clonotype came up once. The gene calls are TRBV7-2 and TRBJ1-5; maybe TRBD1 (6 bases). The CDR3 consists of 14 residues. Germline CDR1 and CDR2: SGHTA and FQGNSA. Trimming shortened V by 5 bases and J by 6 bases, and 14 bases separated the two germline ends. The CDR3 region has the DNA TGTGCCAGCAGCGTAAGGGGGGGTTTTCAGCCCCAGCATTTT. Translation gives CASSVRGGFQPQHF.

This clonotype was counted a few times. This sequence joins TRBV3-1 and TRBJ2-7; TRBD2 agrees at 9 bases. The trim removed 1 base at V and 3 bases at J, leaving 13 bases unmatched. The CDR3 runs to 18 residues. CDR1 and CDR2 (germline): LGHDT, YNNKEL (reference sequence). CDR3 nucleotides: TGTGCCAGCAGCCAAGGTCGAGTTAGCGGGGGCGCCGACTACGAGCAGTACTTC. It translates to CASSQGRVSGGADYEQYF.

This chain connects TRBV12-3 or TRBV12-4 to TRBJ2-7; 7 nucleotides agree with TRBD2. The V segment lost 0 bases and the J segment 6 bases; nucleotides outside the gene matches: 11. The CDR3 is 16 amino acids. The CDR3 sequence is CASSLAQAGSQGEQYF. CDR3 coding DNA: TGTGCCAGCAGTTTAGCTCAAGCGGGGTCTCAAGGCGAGCAGTACTTC.

There are a few counts of this clonotype. V gene TRBV18 combines with J gene TRBJ2-7; a possible D gene is TRBD2 (5 bases). The V gene lost 3 bases and the J gene lost 2 bases, with 11 bases spanning the gap. The CDR3 contains 14 residues. Germline values: CDR1 KGHSH, CDR2 LQKENI. The CDR3 bases are TGTGCCAGCTCACCCGAAGGGAGCCCCTACGAGCAGTACTTC. Residues: CASSPEGSPYEQYF. Variable domain in full (rest from reference TRBV18 and TRBJ2-7): NAGVMQNPRHLVRRRGQEARLRCSPMKGHSHVYWYRQLPEEGLKFMVYLQKENIIDESGMPKERFSAEFPKEGPSILRIQQVVRGDSAAYFCASSPEGSPYEQYFGPGTRLTVT.

This clonotype was counted a few times. This sequence joins TRBV29-1 and TRBJ2-7; D may match TRBD1 or TRBD2 (5 bases each). CDR3 length: 12 residues. Germline V lookup: CDR1 SQVTM, CDR2 ANQGSEA. V lost 7 bases to trimming and J lost 3 bases, with 13 bases between them. This CDR3 is CSAPGPNYEQYF. The DNA of the CDR3 is TGCAGCGCACCGGGACCCAACTACGAGCAGTACTTC.

The table lists this clonotype with a few counts. V usage is TRBV6-2 or TRBV6-3 and J usage is TRBJ2-7; 8 bases line up with TRBD1. This CDR3 is 15 amino acids long. V lost 3 bases to trimming and J lost 2 bases; unmatched junction nucleotides: 6. Germline V CDR1 and CDR2: MNHEY, SVGEGT. CDR3 in DNA: TGTGCCAGCAGTTATGCACAGGGGGTGGCCTACGAGCAGTACTTC. Translated, it gives CASSYAQGVAYEQYF.

V and J are TRBV7-2 and TRBJ2-1; 8 nucleotides line up with TRBD1. Germline values: CDR1 SGHTA, CDR2 FQGNSA. The CDR3 has 14 amino acids. With 4 bases clipped from V and 14 bases from J, the junction kept 13 bases outside the gene matches. The CDR3 DNA sequence: TGTGCCAGCAGCTCACAGGGACAGGCCTGGGTCGAGTTCTTC. Translating gives CASSSQGQAWVEFF.

The chain uses TRBV20-1 and TRBJ2-1, with 9 bases aligning to TRBD2. The DNA end is a closer match to TRBJ2-7, so the J assignment may be wrong. This CDR3 comprises 15 residues. Germline V gives CDR1 DFQATT, CDR2 SNEGSKA (reference sequence). The CDR3 DNA is TGCAGTGCTCCCCTACCGGGACTAGCCTACAATGAGCAGTACTTC. Protein: CSAPLPGLAYNEQYF.

V gene TRBV20-1 combines with J gene TRBJ2-7, with 10 bases fitting TRBD1. Germline lookup yields CDR1 DFQATT and CDR2 SNEGSKA (reference sequence). Unmatched junction bases numbered 11, after V lost 5 bases and J lost 4 bases. The CDR3 extends over 15 amino acids. The CDR3 region has the DNA TGCAGTGCTGCTCTCCCGGGACAGGGGAAATACGAGCAGTACTTC. Translating gives CSAALPGQGKYEQYF.

The chain couples TRBV6-2 or TRBV6-3 to TRBJ1-2; no reliable D call. CDR3 length: 12 residues. The germline CDR1 and CDR2 sequences are MNHEY and SVGEGT. The V end lost 5 bases, the J end lost 5 bases, and 9 bases lay between the germline ends. The CDR3 nucleotides are TGTGCCAGCAGTCCGACGGTGTATGGCTACACCTTC. Residues: CASSPTVYGYTF.

In its sample, this clonotype was seen a few times. The chain links TRBV6-2 or TRBV6-3 to TRBJ2-7, with D perhaps matching TRBD2 (5 bases). Germline CDR1 reads MNHEY; CDR2 reads SVGEGT. V was cut by 5 bases and J by 2 bases, with 16 bases left in between. The CDR3 has 15 residues. The CDR3 sequence: CASSIREGSTYEQYF. As DNA, the CDR3 is TGTGCCAGCAGTATACGCGAGGGCAGTACCTACGAGCAGTACTTC.

The V call is TRBV28, the J call TRBJ1-5; TRBD1 matches at 12 bases. V shed 8 bases, J shed 5 bases, and the junction held 13 bases outside the gene matches. The CDR3 runs to 17 residues. Germline V CDR1 and CDR2: MDHEN, SYDVKM. As DNA, the CDR3 is TGTGCCAGCCGGGACAGGGGGCGATTCTGGAGGGATCAGCCCCAGCATTTT. Translating it yields CASRDRGRFWRDQPQHF.

This clonotype came up a few times. J is TRBJ1-5 and V is TRBV29-1; 10 nucleotides line up with TRBD1. The CDR3 has 14 residues. Germline CDR1 SQVTM, CDR2 ANQGSEA. Unmatched junction bases numbered 3, after V lost 4 bases and J lost 3 bases. The CDR3 spells CSVAGTGVNQPQHF. For the CDR3, the DNA is TGCAGCGTTGCCGGGACAGGGGTCAATCAGCCCCAGCATTTT.

The DNA of the CDR3 is TGCAGTGCTAGGGGTGGGGTAGCGGGTTACTACGAGCAGTACTTC. This codes for CSARGGVAGYYEQYF. The chain carries TRBV20-1 and TRBJ2-5; 7 bases agree with TRBD2. Judging by the DNA end, TRBJ2-7 fits better; the J call may be wrong. Looked up from germline, CDR1 is DFQATT and CDR2 is SNEGSKA (reference sequence). The CDR3 runs 15 residues.

This clonotype was counted many times. The chain recombines TRBV29-1 with TRBJ1-2; D remains unclear. Trimming removed 4 bases at V and 7 bases at J, with 13 bases between. The CDR3 contains 12 residues. Germline CDR1 is SQVTM and CDR2 is ANQGSEA. The CDR3: CSVVGGFGGYTF. CDR3 nucleotide sequence: TGCAGCGTTGTAGGTGGCTTTGGTGGCTACACCTTC. Based on the CDR3 plus reference TRBV29-1 and TRBJ1-2, the full variable domain is SAVISQKPSRDICQRGTSLTIQCQVDSQVTMMFWYRQQPGQSLTLIATANQGSEATYESGFVIDKFPISRPNLTFSTLTVSNMSPEDSSIYLCSVVGGFGGYTFGSGTRLTVV.

The CDR3 protein is CASSVRTGAGADTQYF. The CDR3, as DNA: TGTGCCAGCAGCGTTAGGACAGGTGCGGGAGCAGATACGCAGTATTTT. V usage is TRBV9 and J usage is TRBJ2-3; tentatively, D is TRBD1 or TRBD2 (7 bases each). V was cut by 2 bases and J by 4 bases, with 17 bases left in between. Per the germline V gene, CDR1 is SGDLS and CDR2 is YYNGEE. The CDR3 totals 16 residues.